The clone carrying this T cell receptor (beta chain) was recorded only once. Its antigen is unknown. No conserved phenylalanine or tryptophan is present at the end of the CDR3, so a read error is the likely explanation. The data belong to a study of cytomegalovirus exposure and HLA in healthy donors. Study-wide results and limits: 87-base-pair reads could not separate some V segments, including TRBV6-2 and TRBV6-3. Later analysis showed TCR association rates varying by HLA locus, highest for DRB1 and lowest for HLA-C.

Germline V gene data show CDR1 as LNHDA and CDR2 as SQIVND (reference sequence). The CDR3 extends over 13 amino acids. The ends were cut back, 5 bases at V and 6 bases at J, with 13 bases in the middle. PCR involved 60 Vbeta and 13 Jbeta primers. Authors' analysis steps: Later, an analysis found around 77 million unique TCR beta chains, and around 12 million of these were shared. Some clones are missing from TCRdb's copy, which holds only in-frame ones; the method was immunoSEQ multiplex PCR. V and J calls and clone size follow that table, whereas D and trimming were derived from the DNA. The table lists fewer than 250,000 clones, about 74% of them singletons.

The sequence was obtained from a young woman in good health and CMV-seronegative. The sequencing sample was made of PBMCs. The chain has TRBV19 and TRBJ1-2, with D possibly being TRBD1 (6 bases). Written as DNA, the CDR3 is TGTGCCAGTAGTCCAGGGGCGGTTGATGGCTACACCCTC. It yields the protein CASSPGAVDGYTL.